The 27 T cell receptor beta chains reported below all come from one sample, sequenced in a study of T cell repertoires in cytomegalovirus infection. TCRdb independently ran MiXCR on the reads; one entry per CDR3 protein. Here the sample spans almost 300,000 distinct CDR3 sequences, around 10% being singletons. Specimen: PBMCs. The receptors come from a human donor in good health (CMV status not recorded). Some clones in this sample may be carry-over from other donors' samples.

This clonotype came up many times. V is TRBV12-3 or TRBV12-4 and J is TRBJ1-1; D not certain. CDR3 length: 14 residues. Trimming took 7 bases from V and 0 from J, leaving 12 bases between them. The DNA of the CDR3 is TGTGCCAGCACCCCAGGCGCCATGAACACTGAAGCTTTCTTT. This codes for CASTPGAMNTEAFF.

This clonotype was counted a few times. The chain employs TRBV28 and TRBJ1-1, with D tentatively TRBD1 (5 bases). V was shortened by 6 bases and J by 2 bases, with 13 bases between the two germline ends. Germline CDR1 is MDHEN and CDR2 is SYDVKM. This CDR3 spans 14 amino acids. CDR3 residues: CASRPGGDNTEAFF. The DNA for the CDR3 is TGTGCCAGCAGACCGGGGGGGGACAACACTGAAGCTTTCTTT. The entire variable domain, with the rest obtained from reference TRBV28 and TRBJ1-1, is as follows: DVKVTQSSRYLVKRTGEKVFLECVQDMDHENMFWYRQDPGLGLRLIYFSYDVKMKEKGDIPEGYSVSREKKERFSLILESASTNQTSMYLCASRPGGDNTEAFFGQGTRLTVV.

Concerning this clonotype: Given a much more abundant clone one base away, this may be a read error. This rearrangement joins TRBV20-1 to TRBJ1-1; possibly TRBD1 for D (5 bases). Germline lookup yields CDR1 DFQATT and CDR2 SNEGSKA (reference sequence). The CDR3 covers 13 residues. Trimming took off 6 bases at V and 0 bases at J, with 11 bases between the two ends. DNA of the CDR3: TGCAGTGCACTGTCAGGGATGAACACTGAAGCTTTCTTT. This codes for CSALSGMNTEAFF.

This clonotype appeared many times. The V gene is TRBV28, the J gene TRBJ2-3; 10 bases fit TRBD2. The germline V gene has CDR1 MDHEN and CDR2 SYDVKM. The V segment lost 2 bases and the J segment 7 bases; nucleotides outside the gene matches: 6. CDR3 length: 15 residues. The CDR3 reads CASSLQRGGMNTQYF. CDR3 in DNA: TGTGCCAGCAGTTTACAGCGGGGGGGCATGAATACGCAGTATTTT.

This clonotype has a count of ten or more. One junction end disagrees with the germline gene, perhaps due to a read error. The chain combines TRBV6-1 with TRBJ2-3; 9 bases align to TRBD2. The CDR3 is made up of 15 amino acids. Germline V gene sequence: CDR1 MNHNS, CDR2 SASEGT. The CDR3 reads CATSGSGGRLDTQYF. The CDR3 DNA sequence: TGTGCCACCAGTGGGAGCGGGGGGCGTCTGGATACGCAGTATTTT.

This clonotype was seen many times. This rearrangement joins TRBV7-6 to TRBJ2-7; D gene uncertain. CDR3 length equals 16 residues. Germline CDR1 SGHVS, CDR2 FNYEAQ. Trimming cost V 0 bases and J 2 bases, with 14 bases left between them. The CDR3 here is CASSLATTVGTYEQYF. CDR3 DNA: TGTGCCAGCAGCTTAGCGACCACCGTAGGGACCTACGAGCAGTACTTC. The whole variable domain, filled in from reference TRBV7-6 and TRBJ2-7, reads GAGVSQSPRYKVTKRGQDVALRCDPISGHVSLYWYRQALGQGPEFLTYFNYEAQQDKSGLPNDRFSAERPEGSISTLTIQRTEQRDSAMYRCASSLATTVGTYEQYFGPGTRLTVT.

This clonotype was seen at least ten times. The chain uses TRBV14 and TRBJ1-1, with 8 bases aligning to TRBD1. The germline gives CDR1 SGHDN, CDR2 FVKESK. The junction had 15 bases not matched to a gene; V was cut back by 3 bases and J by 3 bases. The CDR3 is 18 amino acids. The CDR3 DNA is TGTGCCAGCAGCCAGAAGGACAGGGTAGTAACCCCTTACACTGAAGCTTTCTTT. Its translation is CASSQKDRVVTPYTEAFF.

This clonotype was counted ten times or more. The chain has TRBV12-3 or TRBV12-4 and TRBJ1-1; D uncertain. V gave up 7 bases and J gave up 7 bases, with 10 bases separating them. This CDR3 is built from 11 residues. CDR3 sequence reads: CASMAALEAFF. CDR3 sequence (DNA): TGTGCCAGCATGGCAGCCCTTGAAGCTTTCTTT.

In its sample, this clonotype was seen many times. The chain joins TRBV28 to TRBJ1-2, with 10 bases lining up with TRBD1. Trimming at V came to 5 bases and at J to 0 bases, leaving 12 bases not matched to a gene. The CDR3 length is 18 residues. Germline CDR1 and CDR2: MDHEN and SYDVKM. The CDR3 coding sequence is TGTGCCAGCAGTACGGGACAGGGGAGGGGACCGACTAACTATGGCTACACCTTC. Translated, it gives CASSTGQGRGPTNYGYTF.

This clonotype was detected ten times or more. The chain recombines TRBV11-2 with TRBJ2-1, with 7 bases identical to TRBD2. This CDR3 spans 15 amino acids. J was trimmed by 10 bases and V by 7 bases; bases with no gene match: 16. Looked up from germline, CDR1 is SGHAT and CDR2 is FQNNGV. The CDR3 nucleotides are TGTGCCAGCAAGAACACGCTAGCGGCCCCCTTAGAGCAGTTCTTC. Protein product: CASKNTLAAPLEQFF.

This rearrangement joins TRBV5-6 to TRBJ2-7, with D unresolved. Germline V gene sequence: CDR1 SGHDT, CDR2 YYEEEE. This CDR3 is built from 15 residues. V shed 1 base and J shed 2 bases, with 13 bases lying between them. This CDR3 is CASSLWSLGTYEQYF. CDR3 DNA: TGTGCCAGCAGCTTGTGGTCTCTAGGAACCTACGAGCAGTACTTC.

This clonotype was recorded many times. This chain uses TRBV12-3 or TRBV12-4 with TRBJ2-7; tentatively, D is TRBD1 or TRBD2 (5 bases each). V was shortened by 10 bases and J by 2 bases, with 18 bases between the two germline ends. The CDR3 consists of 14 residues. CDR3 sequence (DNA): TGTGCCACCCAGAGGGGCCCCTCTGCCTACGAGCAGTACTTC. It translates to CATQRGPSAYEQYF.

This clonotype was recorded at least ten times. CDR3 nucleotide sequence: TGCAGCGTTGAAGTCCCTCCTGAAAAACTGTTTTTT. Its translation is CSVEVPPEKLFF. The genes are TRBV29-1 and TRBJ1-4; D uncertain. V shed 1 base and J shed 7 bases, with 7 bases lying between them. The CDR3 runs to 12 residues. CDR1 SQVTM and CDR2 ANQGSEA come from the germline V gene.

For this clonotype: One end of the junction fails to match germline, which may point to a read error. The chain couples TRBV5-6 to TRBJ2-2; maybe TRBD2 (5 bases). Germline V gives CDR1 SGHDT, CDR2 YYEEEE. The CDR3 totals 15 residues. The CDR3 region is CASSLKLGNTGEPFF. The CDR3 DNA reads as TGTGCCAGCAGCTTAAAACTAGGGAACACCGGGGAGCCGTTTTTT.

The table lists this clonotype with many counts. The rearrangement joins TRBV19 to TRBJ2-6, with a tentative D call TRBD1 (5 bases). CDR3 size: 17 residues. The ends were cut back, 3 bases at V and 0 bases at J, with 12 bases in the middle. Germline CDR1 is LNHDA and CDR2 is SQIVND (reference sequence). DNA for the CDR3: TGTGCCAGTAGTATCCTCATTGACAGCTCTGGGGCCAACGTCCTGACTTTC. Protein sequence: CASSILIDSSGANVLTF. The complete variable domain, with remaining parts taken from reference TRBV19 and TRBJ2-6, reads DGGITQSPKYLFRKEGQNVTLSCEQNLNHDAMYWYRQDPGQGLRLIYYSQIVNDFQKGDIAEGYSVSREKKESFPLTVTSAQKNPTAFYLCASSILIDSSGANVLTFGAGSRLTVL.

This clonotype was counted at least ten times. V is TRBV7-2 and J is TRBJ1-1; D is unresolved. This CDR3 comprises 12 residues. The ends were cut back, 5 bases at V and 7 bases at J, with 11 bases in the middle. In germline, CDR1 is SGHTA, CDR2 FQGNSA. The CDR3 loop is CASSMWSDEAFF. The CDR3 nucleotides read TGTGCCAGCAGCATGTGGTCAGATGAAGCTTTCTTT.

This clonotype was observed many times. For the CDR3, the DNA is TGCAGTGCTCCCCCGGGATTGTCCCACAATGAGCAGTTCTTC. It yields the protein CSAPPGLSHNEQFF. This chain connects TRBV20-1 to TRBJ2-1; D may be TRBD2 (5 bases). Germline CDR1 reads DFQATT; CDR2 reads SNEGSKA (reference sequence). V was trimmed by 5 bases and J by 5 bases, leaving 16 bases between them. The CDR3 contains 14 residues.

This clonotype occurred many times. The CDR3 DNA sequence: TGTGCCAGCAGCTCTCTAGCGGGGGGGATTGAGACCCAGTACTTC. It encodes CASSSLAGGIETQYF. The chain couples TRBV7-2 to TRBJ2-5; TRBD2 aligns across 12 bases. Germline assignment: CDR1 SGHTA and CDR2 FQGNSA. Trimming cost V 4 bases and J 5 bases; bases outside gene matches: 5. This CDR3 spans 15 amino acids.

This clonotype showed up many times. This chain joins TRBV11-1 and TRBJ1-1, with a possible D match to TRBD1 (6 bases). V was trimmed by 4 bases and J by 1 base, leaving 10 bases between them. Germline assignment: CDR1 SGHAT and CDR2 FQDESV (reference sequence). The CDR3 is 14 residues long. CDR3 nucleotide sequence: TGTGCCAGCAGCTATTCACAGGGGAACACTGAAGCTTTCTTT. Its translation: CASSYSQGNTEAFF. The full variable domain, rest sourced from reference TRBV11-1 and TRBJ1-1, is EAEVAQSPRYKITEKSQAVAFWCDPISGHATLYWYRQILGQGPELLVQFQDESVVDDSQLPKDRFSAERLKGVDSTLKIQPAELGDSAMYLCASSYSQGNTEAFFGQGTRLTVV.

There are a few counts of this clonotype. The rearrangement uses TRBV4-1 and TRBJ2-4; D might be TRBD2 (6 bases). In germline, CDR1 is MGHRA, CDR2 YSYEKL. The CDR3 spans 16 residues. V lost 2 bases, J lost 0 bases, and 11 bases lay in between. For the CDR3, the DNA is TGCGCCAGCAGCCAACCGACTAGTGGAGCCAAAAACATTCAGTACTTC. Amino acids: CASSQPTSGAKNIQYF.

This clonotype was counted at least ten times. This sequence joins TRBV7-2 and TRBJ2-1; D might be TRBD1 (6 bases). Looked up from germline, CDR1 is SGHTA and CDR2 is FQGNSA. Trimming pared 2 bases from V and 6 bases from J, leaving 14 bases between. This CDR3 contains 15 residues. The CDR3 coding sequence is TGTGCCAGCAGCTTAAACCAGGGGTCCCCCAATGAGCAGTTCTTC. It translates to CASSLNQGSPNEQFF. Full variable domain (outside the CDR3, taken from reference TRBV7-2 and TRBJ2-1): GAGVSQSPSNKVTEKGKDVELRCDPISGHTALYWYRQSLGQGLEFLIYFQGNSAPDKSGLPSDRFSAERTGGSVSTLTIQRTQQEDSAVYLCASSLNQGSPNEQFFGPGTRLTVL.

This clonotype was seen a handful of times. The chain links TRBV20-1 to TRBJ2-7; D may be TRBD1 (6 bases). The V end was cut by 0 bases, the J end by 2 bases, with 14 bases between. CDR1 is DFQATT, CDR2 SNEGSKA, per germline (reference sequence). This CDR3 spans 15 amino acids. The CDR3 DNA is TGCAGTGCTAGAGAAGGATCGGACAGACCCTACGAGCAGTACGTC. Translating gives CSAREGSDRPYEQYV.

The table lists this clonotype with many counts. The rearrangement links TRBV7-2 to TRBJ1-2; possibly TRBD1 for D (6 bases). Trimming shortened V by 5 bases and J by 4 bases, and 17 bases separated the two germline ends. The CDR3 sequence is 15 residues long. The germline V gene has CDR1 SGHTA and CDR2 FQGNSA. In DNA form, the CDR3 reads TGTGCCAGCAGCCCTATGGACGGGGGCGGCTATGGCTACACCTTC. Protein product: CASSPMDGGGYGYTF. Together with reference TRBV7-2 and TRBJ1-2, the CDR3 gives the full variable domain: GAGVSQSPSNKVTEKGKDVELRCDPISGHTALYWYRQSLGQGLEFLIYFQGNSAPDKSGLPSDRFSAERTGGSVSTLTIQRTQQEDSAVYLCASSPMDGGGYGYTFGSGTRLTVV.

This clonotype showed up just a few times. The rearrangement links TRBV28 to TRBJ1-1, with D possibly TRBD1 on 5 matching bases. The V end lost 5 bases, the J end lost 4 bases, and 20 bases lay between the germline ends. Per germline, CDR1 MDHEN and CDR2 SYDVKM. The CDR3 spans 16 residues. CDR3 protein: CASSPPTTRGGTEAFF. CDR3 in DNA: TGTGCCAGCAGTCCCCCGACGACGCGGGGGGGCACTGAAGCTTTCTTT.

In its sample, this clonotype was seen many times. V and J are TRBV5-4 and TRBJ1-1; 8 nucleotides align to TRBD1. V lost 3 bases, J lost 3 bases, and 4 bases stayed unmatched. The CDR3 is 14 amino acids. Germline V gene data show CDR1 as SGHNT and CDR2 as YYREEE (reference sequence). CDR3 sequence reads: CASSSKTGDTEAFF. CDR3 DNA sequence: TGTGCCAGCAGCTCTAAGACAGGGGACACTGAAGCTTTCTTT.

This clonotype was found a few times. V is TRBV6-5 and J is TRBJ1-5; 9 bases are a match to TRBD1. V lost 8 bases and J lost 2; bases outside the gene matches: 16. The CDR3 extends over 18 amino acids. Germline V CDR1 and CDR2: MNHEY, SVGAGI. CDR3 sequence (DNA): TGTGCCAGCGGAGTTTACGCGGGACAGGGTTTTCGCAATCAGCCCCAGCATTTT. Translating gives CASGVYAGQGFRNQPQHF.

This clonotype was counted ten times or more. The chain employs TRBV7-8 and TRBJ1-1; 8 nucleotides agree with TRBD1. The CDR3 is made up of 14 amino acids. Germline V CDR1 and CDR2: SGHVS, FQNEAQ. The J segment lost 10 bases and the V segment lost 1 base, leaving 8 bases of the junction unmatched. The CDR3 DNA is TGTGCCAGCAGCTTAGACGCGACAGGGGTAGTAGCTTTCTTT. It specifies CASSLDATGVVAFF.